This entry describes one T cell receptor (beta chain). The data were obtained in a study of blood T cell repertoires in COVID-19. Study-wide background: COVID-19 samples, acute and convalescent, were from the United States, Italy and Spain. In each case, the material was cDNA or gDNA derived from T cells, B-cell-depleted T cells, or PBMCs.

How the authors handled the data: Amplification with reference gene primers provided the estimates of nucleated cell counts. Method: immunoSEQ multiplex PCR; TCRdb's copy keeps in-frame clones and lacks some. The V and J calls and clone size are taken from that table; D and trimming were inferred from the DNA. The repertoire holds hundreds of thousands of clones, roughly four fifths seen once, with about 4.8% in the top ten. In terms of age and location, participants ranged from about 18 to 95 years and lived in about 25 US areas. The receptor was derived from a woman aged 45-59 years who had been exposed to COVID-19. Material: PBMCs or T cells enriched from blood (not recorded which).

CDR3 sequence: CASSLGQISYNEQFF. The CDR3 coding sequence is TGTGCCAGCAGCTTGGGACAGATTTCCTACAATGAGCAGTTCTTC. The gene calls are TRBV28 and TRBJ2-1; 7 bases are shared with TRBD1. The CDR3 has 15 amino acids. The germline V gene has CDR1 MDHEN and CDR2 SYDVKM. V lost 6 bases to trimming and J lost 1 base; unmatched junction nucleotides: 6.